This TCR beta chain was identified in a study of spatial heterogeneity in lung cancer (dated by TCRdb to the late 2010s). Describing the broader study: More beta-chain than alpha-chain transcripts were consistently detected, likely reflecting higher beta-chain transcript abundance. In the raw uncorrected reads, each unique combination of TCR and UMI appeared on average more than ten times. In non-small cell lung cancer, the study quantitatively compared TCR alpha and beta repertoires across several tumor regions, matched nontumor lung, and blood. The study linked features of the TCR repertoire to counts of nonsynonymous mutations, which were determined by whole-exome sequencing of tumor tissue. At surgery, both alpha and beta chains were TCR-sequenced in over 200 tumor regions, about 64 matched nontumor lung samples and over 50 PBMC samples.

In this sample, this clonotype turned up a few times. Its cognate antigen has yet to be identified. Base quality data are lacking; no much larger clone is found one base away. Reading the germline V gene (reference sequence) gives CDR1 DFQATT and CDR2 SNEGSKA. The cysteine opens and the phenylalanine closes a CDR3 of 15 amino acids. Only the CDR3 DNA is retained, 45 bases long and in frame from the first base. V is clipped by 0 bases and J by 5 bases, and the sequence between their germline boundaries is 13 bases long. Read against the paper, the sample's time point label means: sample taken at primary tumor resection. TCR sequencing used whole RNA extracted from tumor and nontumor lung tissue, or from cryopreserved PBMC samples, without cell sorting. The donors were more than 60 patients from the lung TRACERx cohort who had early-stage, untreated non-small cell lung cancer. Patients were selected for TCR sequencing only if sufficient RNA was available from at least two tumor regions.

Library preparation employed 5' RACE. Sequencing used a NextSeq 500. In the TCR library protocol, a unique molecular identifier was attached to each TCR cDNA molecule so that PCR and sequencing errors could be corrected. The authors' pipeline ran thus. Decombinator tools were used for TCR identification, UMI-based error correction and CDR3 extraction. Expanded TCRs were defined as those above a frequency of 2 per 1,000, corresponding to the top 1% of the tumor frequency distribution. Each repertoire was subsampled 100 times to 5,000 TCRs, after which Renyi diversity was computed with the R vegan package. CDR3 similarity networks were built from amino acid triplet string-kernel similarity, with CDR3s being connected when pairwise similarity was above 0.82. Using fastp trimming at Q25 and MiXCR clonotype assembly, TCRdb reanalyzed the public sequencing data and kept in-frame beta chains. Rows with one shared CDR3 protein collapse into an entry with the most common genes and DNA. It is TCRdb's table, rather than the study itself, that gives the V and J calls and clone size. Within this sample are 55,000 to 75,000 distinct CDR3 sequences, with about 8% of them counted one time only. Of the sample, around 16% is held by the ten largest clones.

Paper-wide results and their limitations: Ubiquitous expanded tumor TCRs were found in blood more often at tumor resection than at routine follow-up. Additional single-cell paired TCR alpha and beta sequencing was considered necessary to confirm, at a functional level, the hypothesis that regional TCRs recognize regional mutations.

The sequenced sample was PBMCs, obtained at surgery. The clonotype was recovered from a female donor with early-stage non-small cell lung cancer. The chain uses TRBV20-1 and TRBJ2-2; the D segment could be TRBD2, given 6 matching bases. The bases read TGCAGTGCTAGAGATGGCGGGGCGGTTACCGGGGAGCTGTTTTTT. The encoded protein is CSARDGGAVTGELFF.